The table lists the clone carrying this T cell receptor beta chain with a few counts. Its antigen is undetermined. CD4+ or CD8+ T cells were sorted as naive CD45RA+ or memory CD45RO+. The length of the CDR3 is 14 residues. Deletions cut 4 bases from V and 1 base from J, with 10 bases between. Germline CDR1 reads SEHNR; CDR2 reads FQNEAQ (reference sequence). Profiling relied on immunoSEQ multiplex PCR, and the TCRdb table lists in-frame clones only, not all of them. The top ten hold 0.05% to 0.07% of the sample, which has about 30,000 clones, about 88% seen once. The data were taken from a study of regulatory dendritic cells for organ transplantation. Study observations and caveats: Memory CD8+ T cells were the most oligoclonal; naive cells were highly diverse. Regulatory dendritic cells appeared to expand memory CD8+ clones less than mature ones.

The genes are TRBV7-9 and TRBJ1-1, with D maybe TRBD1 (5 bases). Sequencing was done on a sample of naive CD4+ T cells from blood. Subset in this sample: CD45RA+ naive T cells. This clonotype was sampled from a human donor in good health. CDR3 protein: CASSYETGNTEAFF. The CDR3 bases are TGTGCCAGCAGCTATGAAACAGGGAACACTGAAGCTTTCTTT.